Described below is a single T cell receptor beta chain sequence and its context. Unique molecular identifiers were attached to individual cDNA molecules. TCRdb reprocessed the 5' RACE reads via MiXCR and lists one record per CDR3 protein. The sample consists of about 90,000 distinct CDR3 sequences, approximately 15% of them appearing once. The sample originates from a study of early T cells in non-severe SARS-CoV-2 infection. This CDR3 comprises 12 residues. V was cut by 7 bases and J by 4 bases, with 13 bases left in between. Germline-derived CDR1 and CDR2 are DFQATT and SNEGSKA (reference sequence).

The chain employs TRBV20-1 and TRBJ1-2, with D uncertain. Sequencing was carried out using whole blood. This TCR derives from an adult who was a healthcare worker with PCR-confirmed SARS-CoV-2 infection or an uninfected control (not recorded which). The DNA for the CDR3 is TGCAGTGTTCTGACAAACTTCTATGGCTACACCTTC. Translating it yields CSVLTNFYGYTF.